What follows are 2 T cell receptor beta chains derived from one specimen sequenced in a study of T cells in Graves' hyperthyroidism and ophthalmopathy. There were TCR beta CDR3 regions amplified from RNA transcripts. First-round RT-PCR of the TCR CDR3 relied on the HTBI primer set. TCRdb redid the calling of the multiplex PCR reads with MiXCR, one entry per CDR3 protein. Altogether 650,000 to 850,000 distinct CDR3 sequences are present, 15% to 20% being singletons, with the ten largest covering 16%. Material: blood. The receptor set was obtained from a woman in her forties or fifties with Graves' hyperthyroidism that later progressed to Graves' ophthalmopathy.

The rearrangement joins TRBV20-1 to TRBJ1-1; possible D gene TRBD1, 5 bases. CDR1 and CDR2 (germline): DFQATT, SNEGSKA (reference sequence). Trimming removed 3 bases from V and 1 base from J, with 9 bases in between. The CDR3 has 13 residues. CDR3 loop: CSASYGANTEAFF. The CDR3 DNA is TGCAGTGCTAGCTACGGGGCGAACACTGAAGCTTTCTTT.

There are many counts of this clonotype. J is TRBJ2-3 and V is TRBV18; 11 positions match TRBD2. CDR1 and CDR2 from the germline V gene are KGHSH and LQKENI. There are 16 residues in the CDR3. Trimming at V came to 4 bases and at J to 5 bases, leaving 8 bases not matched to a gene. CDR3 sequence (DNA): TGTGCCAGCTCACAAATACTAGCGGGGGAAAGAGATACGCAGTATTTT. Its translation is CASSQILAGERDTQYF.